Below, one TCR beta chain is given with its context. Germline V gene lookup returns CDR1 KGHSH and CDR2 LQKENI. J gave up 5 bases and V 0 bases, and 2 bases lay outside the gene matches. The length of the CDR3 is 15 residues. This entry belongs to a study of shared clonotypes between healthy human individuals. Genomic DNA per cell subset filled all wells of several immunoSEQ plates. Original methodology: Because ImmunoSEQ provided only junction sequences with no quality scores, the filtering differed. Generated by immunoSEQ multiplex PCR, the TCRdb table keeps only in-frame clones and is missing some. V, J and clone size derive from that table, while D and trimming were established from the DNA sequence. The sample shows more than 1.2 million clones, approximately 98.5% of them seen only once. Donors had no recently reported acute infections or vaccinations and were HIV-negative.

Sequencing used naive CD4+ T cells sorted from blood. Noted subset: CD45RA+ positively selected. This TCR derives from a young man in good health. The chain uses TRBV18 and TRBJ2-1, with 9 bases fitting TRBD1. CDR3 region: CASSPPGTGNNEQFF. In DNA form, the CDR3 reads TGTGCCAGCTCACCACCGGGGACAGGGAACAATGAGCAGTTCTTC.